This T cell receptor (delta chain) was recorded in a study of γδ T cells in repeated Plasmodium falciparum infection. CDR1 is GEAIGNYY, CDR2 EKD, per germline. The length of the CDR3 is 20 residues. Flow sorting of PBMC yielded separate Vgamma9/Vdelta2+ and Vdelta2-negative gammadelta T cell populations for bulk repertoire analysis. TCRdb fed the multiplex PCR reads into CATT to redo clone calling. The sample consists of 85,000 to 100,000 delta-chain clones, over 0.75% of them appearing once. The table lists this clone with many counts. A read error is possible here, since a much larger clone lies one base away. The sample contains more than one DNA sequence encoding this CDR3.

The receptor was derived from a pool of human donors (malaria-infected and uninfected, not separated). The J segment was not called; the V segment is TRDV2; the table's D call of TRDD3 was not tested on the DNA. The sample comprised gamma-delta T cells from blood. Here the CDR3 reads CACDTEKPLLGDMYPDKLIF. The CDR3 bases are TGTGCCTGTGACACCGAAAAGCCCTTACTGGGGGATATGTATCCCGATAAGCTCATCTTT.